What follows are 27 T cell receptor beta chains derived from one specimen sequenced in a study of T cell responses to AZD1222 COVID-19 vaccine. The repertoire was sequenced with immunoSEQ multiplex PCR; TCRdb's copy has only in-frame clones and lacks some. The sample consists of over 150,000 clones, around 91% of them appearing once. Here the sequenced sample was peripheral blood, taken on day 0 of AZD1222 vaccination. Receptors were obtained from an adult in good health.

This chain joins TRBV7-8 and TRBJ2-1; 9 bases line up with TRBD2. In germline, CDR1 is SGHVS, CDR2 FQNEAQ. The trim removed 0 bases at V and 3 bases at J, leaving 3 bases unmatched. The CDR3 extends over 16 amino acids. The DNA of the CDR3 is TGTGCCAGCAGCTTAGCCCGGCGGGGGGGCTACAATGAGCAGTTCTTC. Translated, it gives CASSLARRGGYNEQFF. Full variable domain (outside the CDR3, taken from reference TRBV7-8 and TRBJ2-1): GAGVSQSPRYKVAKRGQDVALRCDPISGHVSLFWYQQALGQGPEFLTYFQNEAQLDKSGLPSDRFFAERPEGSVSTLKIQRTQQEDSAVYLCASSLARRGGYNEQFFGPGTRLTVL.

This clone has only a few counts. The chain links TRBV10-3 to TRBJ2-7; D gene unclear. The ends were cut back, 3 bases at V and 6 bases at J, with 12 bases in the middle. From germline, CDR1 is ENHRY and CDR2 SYGVKD. This CDR3 is built from 13 residues. CDR3 region: CAISEIPGFEQYV. In nucleotides, the CDR3 is TGTGCCATCAGTGAAATCCCGGGTTTCGAGCAGTACGTC.

The chain joins TRBV5-4 to TRBJ2-5; 11 positions match TRBD2. V trimming: 0 bases; J trimming: 5 bases; junction bases outside the gene matches: 6. There are 16 residues in the CDR3. Germline V lookup: CDR1 SGHNT, CDR2 YYREEE (reference sequence). CDR3 loop: CASSLVLAGGTETQYF. Written as DNA, the CDR3 is TGTGCCAGCAGCTTGGTGCTAGCGGGGGGCACGGAGACCCAGTACTTC.

This clone was counted between two and nine times. CDR3 in amino acids: CASSSDLIYNEQFF. In DNA, the CDR3 is TGCGCCAGCAGCTCGGATCTAATCTACAATGAGCAGTTCTTC. The rearrangement links TRBV5-1 to TRBJ2-1; D not certain. This CDR3 region has 14 residues. Germline CDR1 is SGHRS and CDR2 is YFSETQ. V was cut by 3 bases and J by 3 bases, with 10 bases left in between.

V gene TRBV7-2 combines with J gene TRBJ2-3; D uncertain. The CDR3 totals 14 residues. Germline V gives CDR1 SGHTA, CDR2 FQGNSA. V dropped 0 bases and J dropped 4 bases, with 8 bases sitting between them. CDR3 nucleotides: TGTGCCAGCAGCTTAGCGGGCTTATCAGATACGCAGTATTTT. Amino acid sequence: CASSLAGLSDTQYF.

As DNA, the CDR3 is TGTGCCAGCAGCTTGGGGGGTCCAGATACGCAGTATTTT. Its protein is CASSLGGPDTQYF. V is TRBV5-6 and J is TRBJ2-3, with unresolved D. The V gene lost 0 bases and the J gene lost 4 bases, with 6 bases spanning the gap. Germline V gene sequence: CDR1 SGHDT, CDR2 YYEEEE. The CDR3 spans 13 residues.

The rearrangement uses TRBV2 and TRBJ2-2; no clear D gene. Trimming stripped 3 bases from V and 5 bases from J, with 10 bases between. The CDR3 length is 14 residues. The germline CDR1 and CDR2 sequences are SNHLY and FYNNEI. DNA of the CDR3: TGTGCCAGCAGTGAGCTGGACCGGACCGGGGAGCTGTTTTTT. Residues: CASSELDRTGELFF.

V usage is TRBV5-4 and J usage is TRBJ2-5; the D is unclear. Germline V CDR1 and CDR2: SGHNT, YYREEE (reference sequence). Trimming shortened V by 1 base and J by 3 bases, and 7 bases separated the two germline ends. The CDR3 is 13 amino acids. CDR3 sequence reads: CASSLYGKETQYF. CDR3 DNA: TGTGCCAGCAGCTTGTATGGGAAAGAGACCCAGTACTTC.

This clone was observed a few times. V usage is TRBV6-4 and J usage is TRBJ2-4, with TRBD2 matching 11 bases. J gave up 3 bases and V 8 bases, and 6 bases lay outside the gene matches. The CDR3 spans 15 residues. Germline V gives CDR1 MRHNA, CDR2 SNTAGT. This CDR3 reads CASRTSGGGKNIQYF. In DNA, the CDR3 is TGTGCCAGCCGCACTAGCGGGGGTGGCAAAAACATTCAGTACTTC.

The chain joins TRBV6-2 or TRBV6-3 to TRBJ2-3; TRBD2 agrees at 12 bases. The CDR3 consists of 19 residues. Per the germline V gene, CDR1 is MNHEY and CDR2 is SVGEGT. With 2 bases clipped from V and 4 bases from J, the junction kept 13 bases outside the gene matches. For the CDR3, the DNA is TGTGCCAGCAGTTACCTCCGCGGACTAGCGGGGCGGGGTTCAGATACGCAGTATTTT. Translated, it gives CASSYLRGLAGRGSDTQYF.

The chain joins TRBV3-1 (or the pseudogene TRBV3-2) to TRBJ1-3; tentatively, D is TRBD1 (5 bases). Trimming stripped 5 bases from V and 1 base from J, with 27 bases between. This CDR3 contains 20 residues. CDR1 and CDR2 from the germline V gene are LGHDT and YNNKEL (reference sequence). DNA for the CDR3: TGTGCCAGCAGCGGGACTCCAACGGGCCACCGGCTGCCTTCTGGAAACACCATATATTTT. Protein sequence: CASSGTPTGHRLPSGNTIYF.

This rearrangement joins TRBV7-3 to TRBJ2-5; TRBD2 might be the D (6 bases). Germline V lookup: CDR1 SGHTA, CDR2 FQGTGA. With 5 bases removed from V and 5 bases from J, the gap between germline ends came to 12 bases. This CDR3 is built from 13 residues. The DNA of the CDR3 is TGTGCCAGCAGCCCGGGGGTAGGGGAGACCCAGTACTTC. This sequence encodes CASSPGVGETQYF.

CDR3 in amino acids: CAWNHGAGTEAFF. CDR3 nucleotide sequence: TGTGCCTGGAATCATGGGGCGGGCACTGAAGCTTTCTTT. The chain joins TRBV30 to TRBJ1-1, with D perhaps matching TRBD1 (5 bases). Trimming removed 4 bases at V and 4 bases at J, with 13 bases between. The CDR3 contains 13 residues. Germline CDR1 reads GTSNPN; CDR2 reads SVGIG (reference sequence).

This chain joins TRBV7-2 and TRBJ2-7; 10 nucleotides match TRBD2. Germline V gene data show CDR1 as SGHTA and CDR2 as FQGNSA. This CDR3 is 14 amino acids long. Trimming at V came to 5 bases and at J to 2 bases, leaving 3 bases not matched to a gene. CDR3 bases: TGTGCCAGCAGCCCCAGCGGGGGGGCCTACGAGCAGTACTTC. As protein: CASSPSGGAYEQYF. Based on the CDR3 plus reference TRBV7-2 and TRBJ2-7, the full variable domain is GAGVSQSPSNKVTEKGKDVELRCDPISGHTALYWYRQSLGQGLEFLIYFQGNSAPDKSGLPSDRFSAERTGGSVSTLTIQRTQQEDSAVYLCASSPSGGAYEQYFGPGTRLTVT.

The gene calls are TRBV6-5 and TRBJ2-3; either TRBD1 or TRBD2 may supply D (6 bases each). Germline V gene lookup returns CDR1 MNHEY and CDR2 SVGAGI. Deletions cut 8 bases from V and 7 bases from J, with 16 bases between. The CDR3 is 13 residues long. The CDR3 DNA reads as TGTGCCAGCCTAGCGACCGGGGGCAATACGCAGTATTTT. Its protein is CASLATGGNTQYF.

The CDR3 reads CASSQETGDRYGYTF. The CDR3 DNA is TGTGCCAGCAGCCAAGAGACAGGGGATCGGTATGGCTACACCTTC. The chain links TRBV4-2 to TRBJ1-2; 8 nucleotides line up with TRBD1. V shed 0 bases and J 5 bases; nucleotides not matched to a gene: 5. Germline V gene data show CDR1 as LGHNA and CDR2 as YNFKEQ. This CDR3 region has 15 residues.

V usage is TRBV28 and J usage is TRBJ2-3, with D unclear. The CDR3 is 13 residues long. V lost 6 bases and J lost 6, with 13 bases in between. Germline V CDR1 and CDR2: MDHEN, SYDVKM. This chain's CDR3 is CASRSITADTQYF. The CDR3 coding sequence is TGTGCCAGCAGGTCAATAACAGCGGATACGCAGTATTTT.

This chain links TRBV18 with TRBJ2-2; weak D call: TRBD2 (6 bases). V lost 5 bases and J 4 bases, leaving 17 bases between the germline ends. CDR3 length: 16 amino acids. The germline V gene has CDR1 KGHSH and CDR2 LQKENI. CDR3 sequence (DNA): TGTGCCAGCTCAAAATATAGTCTCGGGGGCACCGGGGAGCTGTTTTTT. Residues: CASSKYSLGGTGELFF.

This clone occurred once. The chain uses TRBV7-6 and TRBJ2-7; 7 positions match TRBD1. The trim removed 2 bases at V and 1 base at J, leaving 17 bases unmatched. This CDR3 region has 19 residues. The germline CDR1 and CDR2 sequences are SGHVS and FNYEAQ. CDR3 in DNA: TGTGCCAGCAGCTTATTTCCTCAGGTGGACAGGTCTTCATCCTACGAGCAGTACTTC. The encoded protein is CASSLFPQVDRSSSYEQYF. The full variable domain, in which reference TRBV7-6 and TRBJ2-7 provide the parts outside the CDR3, is GAGVSQSPRYKVTKRGQDVALRCDPISGHVSLYWYRQALGQGPEFLTYFNYEAQQDKSGLPNDRFSAERPEGSISTLTIQRTEQRDSAMYRCASSLFPQVDRSSSYEQYFGPGTRLTVT.

CDR3 residues: CASSTGTSGTETQYF. CDR3 bases: TGTGCCAGCAGCACCGGGACTAGCGGGACAGAGACCCAGTACTTC. The rearrangement joins TRBV7-2 to TRBJ2-5, with 13 bases fitting TRBD2. The CDR3 spans 15 residues. Germline V gene data show CDR1 as SGHTA and CDR2 as FQGNSA. With V trimmed by 5 bases and J by 4 bases, 4 bases remained unmatched.

The chain's CDR3 is CASSSETWATEAFF. CDR3 coding DNA: TGTGCCAGCAGTTCAGAGACATGGGCGACTGAAGCTTTCTTT. This chain connects TRBV6-5 to TRBJ1-1; D not resolved. The CDR3 loop spans 14 amino acids. V shed 4 bases and J shed 5 bases, with 14 bases lying between them. Germline V lookup: CDR1 MNHEY, CDR2 SVGAGI.

V gene TRBV11-3 combines with J gene TRBJ1-1; the match to TRBD1 covers 7 bases. The V gene end was trimmed by 3 bases and the J gene end by 2 bases; junction bases not matched to a gene: 3. The CDR3 runs to 14 residues. Germline CDR1 and CDR2: SGHNT and YENEEA. CDR3 sequence: CASSLGQSNTEAFF. In nucleotides, the CDR3 is TGTGCCAGCAGCTTGGGACAGAGTAACACTGAAGCTTTCTTT.

Only one count was recorded for this clone. The chain employs TRBV7-2 and TRBJ1-5; D is undetermined. The CDR3 loop spans 13 amino acids. Germline V gene lookup returns CDR1 SGHTA and CDR2 FQGNSA. V was cut by 3 bases and J by 5 bases, with 8 bases left in between. The CDR3 DNA is TGTGCCAGCAGCTTGGTCCGGGATCAGCCCCAGCATTTT. This translates into CASSLVRDQPQHF. The full variable domain, with the rest looked up from reference TRBV7-2 and TRBJ1-5, is GAGVSQSPSNKVTEKGKDVELRCDPISGHTALYWYRQSLGQGLEFLIYFQGNSAPDKSGLPSDRFSAERTGGSVSTLTIQRTQQEDSAVYLCASSLVRDQPQHFGDGTRLSIL.

This clone was counted once. The J gene is TRBJ1-6, the V gene TRBV7-2; possibly TRBD1 for D (6 bases). Trimming cost V 7 bases and J 8 bases, with 18 bases left between them. Germline V gives CDR1 SGHTA, CDR2 FQGNSA. This CDR3 is 15 amino acids long. In nucleotides, the CDR3 is TGTGCCAGCACGGGGCAGGGGTCATTGGATTCACCCCTCCACTTT. Residues: CASTGQGSLDSPLHF.

This rearrangement joins TRBV6-1 to TRBJ1-5; D is possibly TRBD1 (6 bases). Germline CDR1 MNHNS, CDR2 SASEGT. The CDR3 covers 14 residues. The ends were cut back, 7 bases at V and 7 bases at J, with 17 bases in the middle. In DNA form, the CDR3 reads TGTGCCAGCAACCTAGGGGGGGCGTGGCAGCCCCAGCATTTT. Encoded protein: CASNLGGAWQPQHF.

This clone was observed a handful of times. V is TRBV7-9 and J is TRBJ2-4; D not certain. V shed 3 bases and J shed 9 bases, with 6 bases lying between them. CDR1 and CDR2 (germline): SEHNR, FQNEAQ (reference sequence). The CDR3 loop spans 11 amino acids. The CDR3 region has the DNA TGTGCCAGCAGCTTTCCCCCCATTCAGTACTTC. Protein sequence: CASSFPPIQYF.

V usage is TRBV14 and J usage is TRBJ1-2; D is uncertain. Germline CDR1 and CDR2: SGHDN and FVKESK. Trimming left V 1 base short and J 8 bases short, with 8 bases between. The CDR3 sequence is 12 residues long. The DNA for the CDR3 is TGTGCCAGCAGCCAAGTTCTCTACGGCTACACCTTC. Its protein is CASSQVLYGYTF.